This entry lists 17 T cell receptor beta chains sequenced from one sample in a study of blood T cell repertoires in COVID-19. Clones were read by immunoSEQ multiplex PCR, and TCRdb kept only the in-frame ones, dropping some. The repertoire consists of about 210,000 clones, with roughly four fifths occurring once and the leading ten covering 5.2%. The sequenced material came from peripheral blood. The receptor set was obtained from a woman aged 70-85 years with COVID-19, enrolled during active disease.

A word on this clone: The sample contains more than one DNA sequence encoding this CDR3. This chain links TRBV7-2 with TRBJ2-2; D remains ambiguous. The CDR3 extends over 15 amino acids. Germline CDR1 SGHTA, CDR2 FQGNSA. Trimming left V 0 bases short and J 4 bases short, with 9 bases between. The CDR3 loop reads CASSLAPSGTGELFF. The CDR3 coding sequence is TGTGCCAGCAGCTTAGCCCCTAGTGGCACCGGGGAGCTGTTTTTT. Based on the CDR3 plus reference TRBV7-2 and TRBJ2-2, the full variable domain is GAGVSQSPSNKVTEKGKDVELRCDPISGHTALYWYRQSLGQGLEFLIYFQGNSAPDKSGLPSDRFSAERTGGSVSTLTIQRTQQEDSAVYLCASSLAPSGTGELFFGEGSRLTVL.

The gene calls are TRBV19 and TRBJ2-1; 8 bases match TRBD2. Germline V gene lookup returns CDR1 LNHDA and CDR2 SQIVND (reference sequence). This CDR3 spans 16 amino acids. Germline trimming cut 3 bases from V and 7 bases from J; bases unmatched to any gene: 11. The CDR3, as DNA: TGTGCCAGTAGTATTCGTGTCGGGACTAGTGGGAATGAGCAGTTCTTC. Its translation: CASSIRVGTSGNEQFF. Combining the CDR3 with reference TRBV19 and TRBJ2-1 gives the whole variable domain DGGITQSPKYLFRKEGQNVTLSCEQNLNHDAMYWYRQDPGQGLRLIYYSQIVNDFQKGDIAEGYSVSREKKESFPLTVTSAQKNPTAFYLCASSIRVGTSGNEQFFGPGTRLTVL.

J is TRBJ1-3 and V is TRBV30; tentative D call: TRBD1 (6 bases). This CDR3 comprises 16 residues. Germline V gives CDR1 GTSNPN, CDR2 SVGIG (reference sequence). V lost 2 bases and J 0 bases, leaving 14 bases between the germline ends. The CDR3: CAWSTWGPSSGNTIYF. In nucleotides, the CDR3 is TGTGCCTGGAGTACTTGGGGGCCGTCCTCTGGAAACACCATATATTTT. Combining the CDR3 with reference TRBV30 and TRBJ1-3 gives the whole variable domain SQTIHQWPATLVQPVGSPLSLECTVEGTSNPNLYWYRQAAGRGLQLLFYSVGIGQISSEVPQNLSASRPQDRQFILSSKKLLLSDSGFYLCAWSTWGPSSGNTIYFGEGSWLTVV.

The chain uses TRBV7-3 and TRBJ1-2, with a possible D match to TRBD1 (5 bases). Germline assignment: CDR1 SGHTA and CDR2 FQGTGA. The CDR3 totals 13 residues. Trimming took 5 bases from V and 4 from J, leaving 11 bases between them. The CDR3: CASSGGFGYGYTF. The CDR3 DNA reads as TGTGCCAGCAGCGGGGGGTTTGGCTATGGCTACACCTTC. Based on the CDR3 plus reference TRBV7-3 and TRBJ1-2, the full variable domain is GAGVSQTPSNKVTEKGKYVELRCDPISGHTALYWYRQSLGQGPEFLIYFQGTGAADDSGLPNDRFFAVRPEGSVSTLKIQRTERGDSAVYLCASSGGFGYGYTFGSGTRLTVV.

The chain combines TRBV18 with TRBJ2-2; no firm D call. This CDR3 is 16 amino acids long. V lost 3 bases and J lost 0, with 11 bases in between. Germline values: CDR1 KGHSH, CDR2 LQKENI. Here the CDR3 reads CASSPLDLSNTGELFF. In nucleotides, the CDR3 is TGTGCCAGCTCACCCCTAGACCTTTCGAACACCGGGGAGCTGTTTTTT.

The chain is built from TRBV11-3 and TRBJ1-1, with 11 bases lining up with TRBD1. After removal of 3 bases from V and 1 base from J, the junction contained 4 bases not matched to a gene. Germline assignment: CDR1 SGHNT and CDR2 YENEEA. The CDR3 runs to 16 residues. CDR3 coding DNA: TGTGCCAGCAGCTTGGGACAGGGGGACCAGAACACTGAAGCTTTCTTT. Amino acid sequence: CASSLGQGDQNTEAFF.

The genes are TRBV4-3 and TRBJ1-1; 9 bases are shared with TRBD1. Trimming cost V 1 base and J 0 bases; bases outside gene matches: 3. Germline V CDR1 and CDR2: LGHNA, YSLEER. The CDR3 runs 16 residues. Here the CDR3 DNA reads TGCGCCAGCAGCCAAGCCGGACAGGGGATGAACACTGAAGCTTTCTTT. Protein sequence: CASSQAGQGMNTEAFF.

V and J are TRBV28 and TRBJ1-2; 9 bases line up with TRBD1. Unmatched junction bases numbered 11, after V lost 7 bases and J lost 8 bases. Germline assignment: CDR1 MDHEN and CDR2 SYDVKM. This CDR3 is built from 14 residues. For the CDR3, the DNA is TGTGCCAGCATCGAGGCGGGACAGGGAGGAGGCTACACCTTC. As protein: CASIEAGQGGGYTF.

The chain joins TRBV3-1 (or the pseudogene TRBV3-2) to TRBJ2-1; 11 nucleotides agree with TRBD2. Germline V gene data show CDR1 as LGHDT and CDR2 as YNNKEL (reference sequence). V shed 3 bases and J 7 bases; nucleotides not matched to a gene: 8. The CDR3 sequence is 16 residues long. In DNA, the CDR3 is TGTGCCAGCAGCCACGTCACTAGCGGGAGAAAGAATGAGCAGTTCTTC. Its protein is CASSHVTSGRKNEQFF.

The chain joins TRBV5-4 to TRBJ2-5; unclear D gene. Trimming pared 4 bases from V and 1 base from J, leaving 14 bases between. Germline CDR1 is SGHNT and CDR2 is YYREEE (reference sequence). The CDR3 loop spans 15 amino acids. The CDR3 spells CASSPSVNSQETQYF. The CDR3 DNA follows: TGTGCCAGCAGCCCATCAGTGAATTCCCAAGAGACCCAGTACTTC.

The chain uses TRBV6-5 and TRBJ1-1, with a weak D call TRBD1 (5 bases). Trimming removed 2 bases at V and 12 bases at J, with 16 bases between. The CDR3 is made up of 13 amino acids. In germline, CDR1 is MNHEY, CDR2 SVGAGI. The CDR3 coding sequence is TGTGCCAGCAGTTACCGAGACGGGGGAAGCTCTTTCTTT. It specifies CASSYRDGGSSFF.

This clone came up a few times. The chain uses TRBV5-6 and TRBJ2-7, with 9 bases aligning to TRBD2. This CDR3 is built from 13 residues. The ends lost 7 bases at V and 6 bases at J; junction bases unmatched: 8. CDR1 is SGHDT and CDR2 is YYEEEE in the germline V gene. The CDR3 DNA reads as TGTGCCAGCGTACTCGCGGGAGGGACCGAGCAGTACTTC. This codes for CASVLAGGTEQYF.

This clone was observed once. The chain joins TRBV28 to TRBJ1-2; TRBD1 aligns across 11 bases. Germline V gene lookup returns CDR1 MDHEN and CDR2 SYDVKM. After removal of 3 bases from V and 5 bases from J, the junction contained 5 bases not matched to a gene. The CDR3 has 15 residues. CDR3 region: CASSFPGTGGYGYTF. The CDR3 nucleotides read TGTGCCAGCAGTTTCCCCGGGACAGGGGGGTATGGCTACACCTTC.

This chain connects TRBV7-8 to TRBJ1-5; D gene ambiguous. Germline CDR1 and CDR2: SGHVS and FQNEAQ. Deletions cut 5 bases from V and 3 bases from J, with 14 bases between. The CDR3 length is 15 residues. The CDR3, as DNA: TGTGCCAGCAGCCTAGGTGGGGAGCTCAATCAGCCCCAGCATTTT. Its translation is CASSLGGELNQPQHF. Full variable domain (rest looked up from reference TRBV7-8 and TRBJ1-5): GAGVSQSPRYKVAKRGQDVALRCDPISGHVSLFWYQQALGQGPEFLTYFQNEAQLDKSGLPSDRFFAERPEGSVSTLKIQRTQQEDSAVYLCASSLGGELNQPQHFGDGTRLSIL.

Only a few counts were recorded for this clone. CDR3 sequence reads: CASSQGNTVGQPQHF. The CDR3 DNA is TGTGCCAGCAGCCAAGGAAATACAGTGGGTCAGCCCCAGCATTTT. V and J are TRBV3-1 (or the pseudogene TRBV3-2) and TRBJ1-5; D unclear. Trimming pared 1 base from V and 6 bases from J, leaving 13 bases between. The CDR3 extends over 15 amino acids. Germline CDR1 LGHDT, CDR2 YNNKEL (reference sequence).

This clone came up a few times. The V gene is TRBV6-5, the J gene TRBJ1-2; no definite D call. Germline loops: CDR1 MNHEY, CDR2 SVGAGI. CDR3 length: 12 residues. V dropped 4 bases and J dropped 10 bases, with 13 bases sitting between them. The CDR3 DNA reads TGTGCCAGCAGTTCTACCGTCAAGTCCTACACCTTC. It translates to CASSSTVKSYTF.

The V gene is TRBV28, the J gene TRBJ1-1; no clear D gene. The CDR3 spans 13 residues. Germline V gene data show CDR1 as MDHEN and CDR2 as SYDVKM. Trimming shortened V by 6 bases and J by 3 bases, and 11 bases separated the two germline ends. The CDR3 reads CASRTSVYTEAFF. In nucleotides, the CDR3 is TGTGCCAGCAGGACTTCAGTCTACACTGAAGCTTTCTTT.